What follows are 21 T cell receptor beta chains derived from one specimen sequenced in a study of Tregs in tolerant kidney transplant recipients. Some clones are missing from TCRdb's copy, which holds only in-frame ones; the method was immunoSEQ multiplex PCR. The sample gives 74,000 or so clones, 75% to 95% of which show up once; 1.6% is in the top ten. Recipients received nonmyeloablative bone marrow transplants from related graft donors, with transient mixed chimerism. Here the sequenced sample was CD4+ T cells from blood (PBMCs), taken 24 months after the transplant. The source is a human patient who received a combined kidney and bone marrow transplant. Some T cells may be supplied by the graft donor.

This clone was detected once. The chain combines TRBV5-5 with TRBJ2-5; tentatively, D is TRBD2 (6 bases). CDR1 and CDR2 from the germline V gene are SGHKS and YYEKEE (reference sequence). Trimming cost V 4 bases and J 7 bases, with 26 bases left between them. This CDR3 spans 17 amino acids. The CDR3 loop is CASSLTPETAQGGTQYF. CDR3 nucleotide sequence: TGTGCCAGCAGCCTAACGCCCGAGACAGCCCAGGGAGGGACCCAGTACTTC.

The chain couples TRBV6-5 to TRBJ2-2; 11 bases are a match to TRBD1. Germline V gene data show CDR1 as MNHEY and CDR2 as SVGAGI. This CDR3 is 14 amino acids long. J gave up 4 bases and V 6 bases, and 1 base lay outside the gene matches. The CDR3 here is CASRGTGGTGELFF. Written as DNA, the CDR3 is TGTGCCAGCAGAGGGACAGGGGGCACCGGGGAGCTGTTTTTT.

CDR3 nucleotide sequence: TGTGCCAGCTCTCCCAAACTTAAACAGGGGGCGGGCTATGGCTACACCTTC. This translates into CASSPKLKQGAGYGYTF. V gene TRBV18 combines with J gene TRBJ1-2; 9 bases are a match to TRBD1. Per the germline V gene, CDR1 is KGHSH and CDR2 is LQKENI. Trimming removed 6 bases from V and 4 bases from J; junction bases left unmatched: 15. The length of the CDR3 is 17 residues.

This clone has only one observation. The genes are TRBV5-4 and TRBJ2-5; TRBD2 might be the D (5 bases). The J call may be faulty, since TRBJ2-7 better matches the DNA end. CDR1 and CDR2 (germline): SGHNT, YYREEE (reference sequence). The CDR3 sequence is 14 residues long. The CDR3 loop is CASSLSGFSYEQYF. For the CDR3, the DNA is TGTGCCAGCAGCTTGAGCGGCTTTTCCTACGAGCAGTACTTC.

The rearrangement joins TRBV5-4 to TRBJ2-5, with 7 nucleotides matching TRBD2. Germline-derived CDR1 and CDR2 are SGHNT and YYREEE (reference sequence). The CDR3 is 15 amino acids. V lost 4 bases and J lost 5; bases outside the gene matches: 11. The CDR3 reads CASSLILTSSETQYF. The DNA for the CDR3 is TGTGCCAGCAGCCTCATCCTGACTAGCTCGGAGACCCAGTACTTC.

The chain joins TRBV21-1 to TRBJ2-4; the table calls TRBD2, which could not be checked here. TRBV21-1 counts as a pseudogene. The CDR3 has 15 residues. DNA of the CDR3: TGTGCCAGCAGCACTCCGTCTCTAGCCAAAAACATTCAGTACTTC. It translates to CASSTPSLAKNIQYF.

The J gene is TRBJ2-7, the V gene TRBV12-5, with 8 bases lining up with TRBD2. The J segment lost 4 bases and the V segment lost 3 bases, leaving 8 bases of the junction unmatched. The V gene's germline CDR1 is LGHNT and CDR2 FRNRAP. This CDR3 contains 15 residues. The CDR3 DNA reads TGTGCTAGTGGTTTCTTGACCGGGACTAGGTACGAGCAGTACTTC. Translating it yields CASGFLTGTRYEQYF.

The V call is TRBV5-6, the J call TRBJ1-1; the match to TRBD1 covers 9 bases. The CDR3 has 16 amino acids. Germline CDR1 is SGHDT and CDR2 is YYEEEE. J gave up 11 bases and V 4 bases, and 18 bases lay outside the gene matches. CDR3 in DNA: TGTGCCAGCAGCAAAAGAAGGACAGGGGTTGGCTGGTGGGCTTTCTTT. It translates to CASSKRRTGVGWWAFF.

V is TRBV7-9 and J is TRBJ2-3; 10 nucleotides agree with TRBD2. J was trimmed by 2 bases and V by 2 bases; bases with no gene match: 1. Germline assignment: CDR1 SEHNR and CDR2 FQNEAQ (reference sequence). This CDR3 has 15 amino acids. The CDR3 sequence is CASSLLAGVTDTQYF. CDR3 nucleotides: TGTGCCAGCAGCTTACTAGCGGGGGTCACAGATACGCAGTATTTT.

The V call is TRBV11-1, the J call TRBJ1-1; maybe TRBD1 (6 bases). The CDR3 runs 15 residues. The V end lost 1 base, the J end lost 6 bases, and 15 bases lay between the germline ends. Looked up from germline, CDR1 is SGHAT and CDR2 is FQDESV (reference sequence). CDR3 amino acids: CASSLDGGAEAEAFF. The CDR3, as DNA: TGTGCCAGCAGCTTAGATGGGGGGGCAGAGGCTGAAGCTTTCTTT.

The V gene is TRBV7-3, the J gene TRBJ2-3; D may be TRBD1 (5 bases). CDR3 size: 15 residues. Germline V gene sequence: CDR1 SGHTA, CDR2 FQGTGA. Trimming took 5 bases from V and 4 from J, leaving 16 bases between them. Written as DNA, the CDR3 is TGTGCCAGCAGCGAACTGGGGCAGTTCCCAGATACGCAGTATTTT. It is translated as CASSELGQFPDTQYF.

V and J are TRBV27 and TRBJ2-2; D is possibly TRBD2 (6 bases). From germline, CDR1 is MNHEY and CDR2 SMNVEV (reference sequence). V was trimmed by 8 bases and J by 2 bases, leaving 12 bases between them. The CDR3 totals 14 residues. This chain's CDR3 is CASGRDLNTGELFF. In DNA, the CDR3 is TGTGCCAGCGGCCGGGACTTAAACACCGGGGAGCTGTTTTTT.

The CDR3 sequence: CASSLLVLEGEKLFF. CDR3 nucleotides: TGTGCCAGCAGTTTGTTAGTACTTGAGGGTGAAAAACTGTTTTTT. This sequence joins TRBV28 and TRBJ1-4; D remains unclear. Per germline, CDR1 MDHEN and CDR2 SYDVKM. The CDR3 runs 15 residues. Deletions cut 3 bases from V and 7 bases from J, with 15 bases between.

This rearrangement joins TRBV4-2 to TRBJ2-7; D perhaps matches TRBD2 (6 bases). CDR3 length: 14 residues. The V end lost 2 bases, the J end lost 2 bases, and 10 bases lay between the germline ends. The germline V gene encodes CDR1 LGHNA and CDR2 YNFKEQ. In DNA, the CDR3 is TGTGCCAGCAGCCAATTCGGGGGTCCCTACGAGCAGTACTTC. Its protein is CASSQFGGPYEQYF.

The chain is built from TRBV13 and TRBJ1-2, with 11 bases fitting TRBD1. Germline V gene data show CDR1 as PRHDT and CDR2 as FYEKMQ (reference sequence). V lost 4 bases and J lost 8; bases outside the gene matches: 9. The CDR3 runs 15 residues. Written as DNA, the CDR3 is TGTGCCAGCAGCTCAACCGGGACAGGGGGTATCGGCTACACCTTC. This translates into CASSSTGTGGIGYTF.

CDR3 DNA sequence: TGCGCCAGCAGACGACTCCCGGGACTAGCGGGGGAGGGAGAGACCCAGTACTTC. Protein product: CASRRLPGLAGEGETQYF. The chain carries TRBV4-1 and TRBJ2-5, with 14 bases fitting TRBD2. CDR1 MGHRA and CDR2 YSYEKL come from the germline V gene. The CDR3 runs to 18 residues. V was pared by 6 bases and J by 4 bases, with 13 bases of the junction left unmatched.

The chain carries TRBV5-1 and TRBJ2-5; 13 bases fit TRBD2. The CDR3 spans 17 residues. Germline V gene sequence: CDR1 SGHRS, CDR2 YFSETQ. Trimming removed 2 bases from V and 1 base from J; junction bases left unmatched: 5. The CDR3 DNA reads as TGCGCCAGCAGCTTAGGACTAGCGGGGGCGAGCCAAGAGACCCAGTACTTC. It specifies CASSLGLAGASQETQYF. Complete variable domain (other parts from reference TRBV5-1 and TRBJ2-5): KAGVTQTPRYLIKTRGQQVTLSCSPISGHRSVSWYQQTPGQGLQFLFEYFSETQRNKGNFPGRFSGRQFSNSRSEMNVSTLELGDSALYLCASSLGLAGASQETQYFGPGTRLLVL.

V and J are TRBV13 and TRBJ2-3; maybe TRBD2 (6 bases). The CDR3 extends over 15 amino acids. Looked up from germline, CDR1 is PRHDT and CDR2 is FYEKMQ (reference sequence). Trimming cost V 7 bases and J 5 bases, with 19 bases left between them. The CDR3 loop reads CASTIKAGRGDTQYF. The DNA of the CDR3 is TGTGCCAGCACTATTAAGGCTGGGCGGGGAGATACGCAGTATTTT.

This chain connects TRBV18 to TRBJ1-5; TRBD1 aligns across 8 bases. Losses at the gene ends were 4 bases for V and 11 bases for J; bases not matched to a gene: 1. The CDR3 is 11 residues long. The germline gives CDR1 KGHSH, CDR2 LQKENI. The chain's CDR3 is CASSRGQAQHF. Here the CDR3 DNA reads TGTGCCAGCTCACGGGGACAGGCCCAGCATTTT.

The chain employs TRBV7-2 and TRBJ1-2; 10 bases agree with TRBD1. The V gene's germline CDR1 is SGHTA and CDR2 FQGNSA. Trimming cost V 5 bases and J 4 bases; bases outside gene matches: 7. The CDR3 is 15 amino acids. The DNA for the CDR3 is TGTGCCAGCAGCGAAGCCGGGACAGGGGTCTATGGCTACACCTTC. It encodes CASSEAGTGVYGYTF.

CDR3 residues: CASSPAGKSLGYTF. The CDR3 region has the DNA TGTGCCAGCTCGCCTGCCGGGAAAAGTCTGGGCTACACCTTC. This chain uses TRBV18 with TRBJ1-2, with D unresolved. Looked up from germline, CDR1 is KGHSH and CDR2 is LQKENI. Trimming took off 6 bases at V and 8 bases at J, with 19 bases between the two ends. The CDR3 covers 14 residues.